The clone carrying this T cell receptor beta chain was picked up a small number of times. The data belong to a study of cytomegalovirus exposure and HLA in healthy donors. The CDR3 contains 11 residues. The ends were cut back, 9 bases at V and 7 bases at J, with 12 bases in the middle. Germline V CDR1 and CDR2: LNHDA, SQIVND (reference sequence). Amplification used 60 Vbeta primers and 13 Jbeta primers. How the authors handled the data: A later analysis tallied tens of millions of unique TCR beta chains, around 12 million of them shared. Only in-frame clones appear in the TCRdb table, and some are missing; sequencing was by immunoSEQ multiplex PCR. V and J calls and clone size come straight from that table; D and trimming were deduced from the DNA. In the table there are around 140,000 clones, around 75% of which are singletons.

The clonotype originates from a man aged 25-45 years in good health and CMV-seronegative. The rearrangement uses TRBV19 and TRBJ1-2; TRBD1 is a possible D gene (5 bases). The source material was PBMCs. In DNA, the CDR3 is TGTGCCAGCCGGAGGGGCGTTGGCTACACCTTC. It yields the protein CASRRGVGYTF.